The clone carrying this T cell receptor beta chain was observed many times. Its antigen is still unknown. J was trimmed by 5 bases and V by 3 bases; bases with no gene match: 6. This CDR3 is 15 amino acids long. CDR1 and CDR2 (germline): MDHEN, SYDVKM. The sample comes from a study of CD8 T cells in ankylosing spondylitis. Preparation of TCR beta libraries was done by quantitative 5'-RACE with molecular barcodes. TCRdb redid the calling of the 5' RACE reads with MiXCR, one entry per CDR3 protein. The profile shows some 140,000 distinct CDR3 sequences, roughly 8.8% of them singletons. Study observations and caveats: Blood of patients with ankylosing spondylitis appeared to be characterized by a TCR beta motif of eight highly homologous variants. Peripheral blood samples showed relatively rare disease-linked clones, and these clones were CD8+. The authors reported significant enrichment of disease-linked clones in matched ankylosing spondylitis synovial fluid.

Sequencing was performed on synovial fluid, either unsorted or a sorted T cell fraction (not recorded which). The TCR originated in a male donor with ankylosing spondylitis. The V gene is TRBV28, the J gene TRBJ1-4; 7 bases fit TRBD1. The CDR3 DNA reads TGTGCCAGCAGTTTTGGACAGGCAATCAATGAAAAACTGTTTTTT. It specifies CASSFGQAINEKLFF.